One and the same sample provided the 9 T cell receptor beta chains below, sequenced in a study of metastatic and nonmetastatic thyroid tumors. Every patient underwent thyroid surgery untreated. TCRdb re-called the PCR reads via MiXCR. The top ten hold about 20% of the sample, which has roughly 40,000 clones, roughly 16% seen once. Sequencing was performed on blood. The receptor set was obtained from a female donor with papillary thyroid cancer or a benign thyroid nodule (not recorded which). Some clones in this sample may be carry-over from other donors' samples.

Ten or more counts support this clone. This chain connects TRBV28 to TRBJ2-1, with 7 bases matching TRBD2. The CDR3 is 18 amino acids. Trimming cost V 4 bases and J 4 bases; bases outside gene matches: 16. Germline V gives CDR1 MDHEN, CDR2 SYDVKM. CDR3 sequence reads: CASSSVGWEGGTYNEQFF. Here the CDR3 DNA reads TGTGCCAGCAGTTCCGTCGGGTGGGAGGGAGGGACGTACAATGAGCAGTTCTTC.

This clone counts as medium-sized. V usage is TRBV28 and J usage is TRBJ2-2; D possibly corresponds to TRBD2 (5 bases). V was shortened by 2 bases and J by 7 bases, with 11 bases between the two germline ends. Per germline, CDR1 MDHEN and CDR2 SYDVKM. The CDR3 totals 14 residues. CDR3 sequence: CASSLGLQVGELFF. In nucleotides, the CDR3 is TGTGCCAGCAGTTTAGGACTGCAAGTCGGGGAGCTGTTTTTT.

This clone was found once. The J gene is TRBJ1-2, the V gene TRBV4-3; TRBD1 agrees at 9 bases. With V trimmed by 10 bases and J by 6 bases, 12 bases remained unmatched. Germline assignment: CDR1 LGHNA and CDR2 YSLEER. The CDR3 length is 14 residues. CDR3 amino acids: CATLSPDRGHGYTF. DNA for the CDR3: TGCGCCACCCTAAGCCCGGACAGGGGTCATGGCTACACCTTC.

Only a few counts were recorded for this clone. A read error may be the cause here, since a much bigger clone is one base away. The chain combines TRBV20-1 with TRBJ1-1; TRBD1 matches at 10 bases. In germline, CDR1 is DFQATT, CDR2 SNEGSKA (reference sequence). Trimming took 1 base from V and 5 from J; bases not matched to a gene: 7. The CDR3 extends over 15 amino acids. The CDR3 nucleotides read TGCAGTGCTAGAGTGACAGGGGGCTTAGGGACTGAAGCTTTCTTT. Its protein is CSARVTGGLGTEAFF.

There are many counts of this clone. The chain joins TRBV30 to TRBJ2-3; D is unclear. CDR3 length: 15 residues. CDR1 and CDR2 from the germline V gene are GTSNPN and SVGIG (reference sequence). The V end was cut by 2 bases, the J end by 1 base, with 13 bases between. DNA of the CDR3: TGTGCCTGGAGTAGATCAGGTAACCGCACAGATACGCAGTATTTT. Translation gives CAWSRSGNRTDTQYF.

In its sample, this clone ranks as medium-sized. The genes are TRBV6-5 and TRBJ2-1; D is unresolved. The ends were cut back, 2 bases at V and 2 bases at J, with 7 bases in the middle. Germline V lookup: CDR1 MNHEY, CDR2 SVGAGI. The CDR3 extends over 14 amino acids. The DNA for the CDR3 is TGTGCCAGCAGTTACGTGGGCGCCTACAATGAGCAGTTCTTC. Residues: CASSYVGAYNEQFF.

This clone was counted at least ten times. The CDR3 loop is CASSLNWGRGRSSGNTIYF. CDR3 DNA sequence: TGTGCCAGCAGCTTAAATTGGGGCAGGGGCCGATCCTCTGGAAACACCATATATTTT. The chain combines TRBV7-3 with TRBJ1-3, with a possible D match to TRBD1 (6 bases). The CDR3 loop spans 19 amino acids. V lost 1 base and J lost 0, with 19 bases in between. From germline, CDR1 is SGHTA and CDR2 FQGTGA.

At least ten counts were recorded for this clone. The V and J genes are TRBV7-3 and TRBJ2-1; no definite D call. This CDR3 region has 13 residues. The V gene lost 1 base and the J gene lost 8 bases, with 9 bases spanning the gap. From germline, CDR1 is SGHTA and CDR2 FQGTGA. The CDR3 region has the DNA TGTGCCAGCAGCTTAATCGGATCCCATGAGCAGTTCTTC. It is translated as CASSLIGSHEQFF.

In its sample, this clone was seen many times. The chain joins TRBV3-1 to TRBJ2-7; 9 bases are shared with TRBD2. Germline V gives CDR1 LGHDT, CDR2 YNNKEL (reference sequence). The CDR3 runs 15 residues. The J segment lost 7 bases and the V segment lost 2 bases, leaving 9 bases of the junction unmatched. For the CDR3, the DNA is TGTGCCAGCAGCCAAATTCCTAGCGGGGCTATGGAGCAGTACTTC. This translates into CASSQIPSGAMEQYF.